This entry is about one TCR beta chain. Its antigen is unknown. This sample was included in a study of somatic mutations in cytotoxic T cells in rheumatoid arthritis. Regarding the study as a whole: Measurement of CD8+ T-cell clonality revealed no significant difference between rheumatoid arthritis patients and age-matched healthy controls.

Profiling relied on immunoSEQ multiplex PCR, and the TCRdb table lists in-frame clones only, not all of them. The profile shows around 19,000 clones, around four fifths of them singletons. V was trimmed by 4 bases and J by 7 bases, leaving 15 bases between them. CDR3 length: 14 residues. From germline, CDR1 is SGHDT and CDR2 YYEEEE. Sequenced input: CD8+ T cells sorted from blood. J is TRBJ1-5 and V is TRBV5-6; a weak D match, TRBD1 (6 bases). The sequence came from an adult with rheumatoid arthritis. The CDR3 reads CASSSKGGGQPQHF. The CDR3 DNA follows: TGTGCCAGCAGCAGTAAAGGGGGAGGACAGCCCCAGCATTTT.